These 18 T cell receptor beta chains share one sample of origin, sequenced in a study of T cell responses to AZD1222 COVID-19 vaccine. Assay used: immunoSEQ multiplex PCR; TCRdb lists only in-frame clones, some missing. The table for this sample gives about 140,000 clones. Sequenced input: peripheral blood. The source is an adult in good health.

This chain joins TRBV7-3 and TRBJ2-2; TRBD1 is a possible D gene (6 bases). The germline V and J ends were trimmed by 5 bases and 5 bases, with 15 bases remaining between them. Germline V gene sequence: CDR1 SGHTA, CDR2 FQGTGA. The CDR3 consists of 15 residues. The CDR3 spells CASSPRTVLTGELFF. In DNA form, the CDR3 reads TGTGCCAGCAGCCCCCGGACAGTTCTGACCGGGGAGCTGTTTTTT.

The V and J genes are TRBV6-5 and TRBJ1-1; D call uncertain. Trimming removed 7 bases from V and 2 bases from J, with 17 bases in between. The CDR3 runs to 15 residues. Germline V gives CDR1 MNHEY, CDR2 SVGAGI. The CDR3 protein is CASILWRGLNTEAFF. DNA of the CDR3: TGTGCCAGCATCCTGTGGCGCGGTCTCAACACTGAAGCTTTCTTT.

On this clone itself: In the same sample, other DNA sequences code for this CDR3. The CDR3 loop reads CASSVDGRTEAFF. CDR3 sequence (DNA): TGTGCCAGCAGCGTAGACGGGAGAACTGAAGCTTTCTTT. This chain uses TRBV9 with TRBJ1-1, with D unclear. Trimming pared 0 bases from V and 5 bases from J, leaving 8 bases between. From germline, CDR1 is SGDLS and CDR2 YYNGEE. This CDR3 has 13 residues. Based on the CDR3 plus reference TRBV9 and TRBJ1-1, the full variable domain is DSGVTQTPKHLITATGQRVTLRCSPRSGDLSVYWYQQSLDQGLQFLIQYYNGEERAKGNILERFSAQQFPDLHSELNLSSLELGDSALYFCASSVDGRTEAFFGQGTRLTVV.

This rearrangement joins TRBV15 to TRBJ2-1, with TRBD2 as a possible D gene (6 bases). CDR1 LNHNV and CDR2 YYDKDF come from the germline V gene (reference sequence). CDR3 length: 15 amino acids. Trimming pared 3 bases from V and 3 bases from J, leaving 12 bases between. The CDR3 DNA reads TGTGCCACCAGCAGTCGGCTAGCGCTCTACAATGAGCAGTTCTTC. As protein: CATSSRLALYNEQFF. The full variable domain, in which reference TRBV15 and TRBJ2-1 provide the parts outside the CDR3, is DAMVIQNPRYQVTQFGKPVTLSCSQTLNHNVMYWYQQKSSQAPKLLFHYYDKDFNNEADTPDNFQSRRPNTSFCFLDIRSPGLGDTAMYLCATSSRLALYNEQFFGPGTRLTVL.

This sequence joins TRBV5-1 and TRBJ1-1, with D unresolved. CDR3 length: 15 residues. Trimming stripped 0 bases from V and 3 bases from J, with 12 bases between. The V gene's germline CDR1 is SGHRS and CDR2 YFSETQ. The CDR3: CASSLDNPRDTEAFF. The CDR3 region has the DNA TGCGCCAGCAGCTTGGACAACCCAAGGGACACTGAAGCTTTCTTT.

The rearrangement uses TRBV7-9 and TRBJ2-2; the D is unclear. V lost 1 base to trimming and J lost 0 bases, with 3 bases between them. Looked up from germline, CDR1 is SEHNR and CDR2 is FQNEAQ (reference sequence). CDR3 length: 14 residues. CDR3 amino acids: CASSLVTNTGELFF. The CDR3 DNA reads as TGTGCCAGCAGCTTAGTCACGAACACCGGGGAGCTGTTTTTT.

The chain uses TRBV7-8 and TRBJ2-5; 9 nucleotides match TRBD1. J lost 6 bases, V lost 4 bases, and 9 bases had no gene match. The length of the CDR3 is 15 residues. Germline V gene lookup returns CDR1 SGHVS and CDR2 FQNEAQ. For the CDR3, the DNA is TGTGCCAGCAGCTATGAGGGGACAGGGAGGCAGACCCAGTACTTC. It codes for CASSYEGTGRQTQYF.

The chain combines TRBV7-2 with TRBJ1-5, with 7 positions matching TRBD1. J lost 4 bases, V lost 4 bases, and 4 bases had no gene match. The CDR3 sequence is 14 residues long. Germline V CDR1 and CDR2: SGHTA, FQGNSA. DNA for the CDR3: TGTGCCAGCAGCTGGGGACAGTCAAATCAGCCCCAGCATTTT. This translates into CASSWGQSNQPQHF.

CDR3 coding DNA: TGCGCCAGCAGCTTGTGGGGGGTGACAGGGAACAATGAGCAGTTCTTC. Translating it yields CASSLWGVTGNNEQFF. This chain links TRBV5-1 with TRBJ2-1; a weak D match, TRBD1 (7 bases). This CDR3 comprises 16 residues. From germline, CDR1 is SGHRS and CDR2 YFSETQ. Trimming took off 1 base at V and 5 bases at J, with 16 bases between the two ends. Complete variable domain (other parts from reference TRBV5-1 and TRBJ2-1): KAGVTQTPRYLIKTRGQQVTLSCSPISGHRSVSWYQQTPGQGLQFLFEYFSETQRNKGNFPGRFSGRQFSNSRSEMNVSTLELGDSALYLCASSLWGVTGNNEQFFGPGTRLTVL.

The rearrangement links TRBV7-9 to TRBJ2-7; D gene ambiguous. The ends were cut back, 5 bases at V and 0 bases at J, with 14 bases in the middle. The CDR3 consists of 15 residues. Germline loops: CDR1 SEHNR, CDR2 FQNEAQ (reference sequence). The CDR3: CASSPPVGLSYEQYF. CDR3 DNA sequence: TGTGCCAGCAGCCCACCCGTAGGTCTCTCCTACGAGCAGTACTTC.

The gene calls are TRBV5-6 and TRBJ1-2, with TRBD1 matching over 11 bases. The V gene's germline CDR1 is SGHDT and CDR2 YYEEEE. CDR3 length: 14 residues. V was pared by 2 bases and J by 8 bases, with 5 bases of the junction left unmatched. The DNA of the CDR3 is TGTGCCAGCAGCTTCGGACAGGGGGCGCAAGGCTACACCTTC. Protein sequence: CASSFGQGAQGYTF. Variable domain in full (rest from reference TRBV5-6 and TRBJ1-2): DAGVTQSPTHLIKTRGQQVTLRCSPKSGHDTVSWYQQALGQGPQFIFQYYEEEERQRGNFPDRFSGHQFPNYSSELNVNALLLGDSALYLCASSFGQGAQGYTFGSGTRLTVV.

This chain uses TRBV3-1 (or the pseudogene TRBV3-2) with TRBJ2-1; D uncertain. Germline CDR1 LGHDT, CDR2 YNNKEL (reference sequence). The CDR3 is 12 amino acids. Deletions cut 3 bases from V and 7 bases from J, with 7 bases between. The chain's CDR3 is CASSQVDNEQFF. CDR3 DNA sequence: TGTGCCAGCAGCCAGGTTGATAATGAGCAGTTCTTC.

The chain links TRBV19 to TRBJ1-1; TRBD1 agrees at 8 bases. The length of the CDR3 is 16 residues. CDR1 and CDR2 (germline): LNHDA, SQIVND (reference sequence). The J segment lost 2 bases and the V segment lost 1 base, leaving 6 bases of the junction unmatched. The chain's CDR3 is CASSIAGTGLNTEAFF. The CDR3 nucleotides are TGTGCCAGTAGTATAGCGGGGACAGGACTTAACACTGAAGCTTTCTTT.

The chain links TRBV19 to TRBJ1-1; unclear D gene. V was shortened by 9 bases and J by 11 bases, with 25 bases between the two germline ends. Germline CDR1 LNHDA, CDR2 SQIVND (reference sequence). The CDR3 is made up of 14 amino acids. The CDR3 bases are TGTGCCAGCCAATCAAGAGGCAGGCCGCTTAGGGCTTTCTTT. It specifies CASQSRGRPLRAFF.

The J gene is TRBJ1-5, the V gene TRBV7-9; a possible D gene is TRBD1 (5 bases). Per germline, CDR1 SEHNR and CDR2 FQNEAQ (reference sequence). The CDR3 runs to 19 residues. V was trimmed by 1 base and J by 0 bases, leaving 19 bases between them. CDR3 DNA: TGTGCCAGCAGCTTAGGGTCGGTAAGGGGTTCCTATAGCAATCAGCCCCAGCATTTT. Encoded protein: CASSLGSVRGSYSNQPQHF.

The chain employs TRBV25-1 and TRBJ1-2; D perhaps matches TRBD1 (5 bases). The V gene's germline CDR1 is MGHDK and CDR2 SYGVNS. The CDR3 contains 12 residues. The V end was cut by 6 bases, the J end by 4 bases, with 9 bases between. The CDR3 DNA reads TGTGCCAGCAGAGGGACCCTCTATGGCTACACCTTC. This translates into CASRGTLYGYTF.

The V gene is TRBV6-5, the J gene TRBJ2-2, with 8 nucleotides matching TRBD1. The germline gives CDR1 MNHEY, CDR2 SVGAGI. This CDR3 has 14 residues. J was trimmed by 4 bases and V by 8 bases; bases with no gene match: 6. CDR3 DNA sequence: TGTGCCAGCCGAACAGGGGGAGGCACCGGGGAGCTGTTTTTT. Residues: CASRTGGGTGELFF.

The gene calls are TRBV5-4 and TRBJ1-6, with unresolved D. Germline-derived CDR1 and CDR2 are SGHNT and YYREEE (reference sequence). Between the trimmed V and J ends, which lost 2 bases and 13 bases, there was a span of 10 bases. The CDR3 covers 12 residues. The CDR3 protein is CASSFPTSPLHF. The CDR3 DNA follows: TGTGCCAGCAGCTTTCCGACCTCGCCCCTCCACTTT.